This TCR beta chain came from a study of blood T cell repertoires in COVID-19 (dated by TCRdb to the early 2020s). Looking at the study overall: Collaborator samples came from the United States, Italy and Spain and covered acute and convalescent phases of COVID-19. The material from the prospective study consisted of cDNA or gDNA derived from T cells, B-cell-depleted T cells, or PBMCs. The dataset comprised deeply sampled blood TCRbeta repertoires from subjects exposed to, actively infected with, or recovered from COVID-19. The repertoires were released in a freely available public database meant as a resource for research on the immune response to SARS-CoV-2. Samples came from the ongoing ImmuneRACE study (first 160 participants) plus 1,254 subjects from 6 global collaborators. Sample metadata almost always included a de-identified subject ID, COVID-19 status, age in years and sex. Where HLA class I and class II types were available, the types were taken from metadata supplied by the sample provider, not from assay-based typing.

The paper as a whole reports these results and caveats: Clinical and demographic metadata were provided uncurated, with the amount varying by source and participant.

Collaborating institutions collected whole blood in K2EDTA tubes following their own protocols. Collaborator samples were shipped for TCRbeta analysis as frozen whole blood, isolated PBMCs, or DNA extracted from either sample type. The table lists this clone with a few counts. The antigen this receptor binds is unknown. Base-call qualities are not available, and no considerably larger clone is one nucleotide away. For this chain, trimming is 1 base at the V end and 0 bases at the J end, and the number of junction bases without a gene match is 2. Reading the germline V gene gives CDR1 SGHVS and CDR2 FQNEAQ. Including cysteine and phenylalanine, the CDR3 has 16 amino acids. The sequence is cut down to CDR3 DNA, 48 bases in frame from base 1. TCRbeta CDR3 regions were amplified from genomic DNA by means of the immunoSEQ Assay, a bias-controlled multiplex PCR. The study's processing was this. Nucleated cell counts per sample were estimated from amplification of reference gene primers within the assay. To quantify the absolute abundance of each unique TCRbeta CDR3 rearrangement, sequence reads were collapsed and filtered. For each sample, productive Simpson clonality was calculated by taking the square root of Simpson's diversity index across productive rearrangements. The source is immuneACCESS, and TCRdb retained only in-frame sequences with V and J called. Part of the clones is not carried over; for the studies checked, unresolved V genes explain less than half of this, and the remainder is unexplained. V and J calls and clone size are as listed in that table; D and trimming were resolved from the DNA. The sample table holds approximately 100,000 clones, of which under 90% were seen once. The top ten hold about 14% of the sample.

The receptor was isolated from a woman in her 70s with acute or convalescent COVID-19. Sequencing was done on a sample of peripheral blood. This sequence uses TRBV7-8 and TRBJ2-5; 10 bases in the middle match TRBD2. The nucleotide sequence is TGTGCCAGCAGCTTAGTAGGACTAGCGGACCAAGAGACCCAGTACTTC. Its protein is CASSLVGLADQETQYF.